This T cell receptor (beta chain) came from a study of T cell repertoires in cytomegalovirus infection. Study context: Researchers turned to recently identified HLA-C-restricted CMV epitopes as well as well-studied HLA-B-restricted ones. General study points: Cumulative frequency (of public TCR beta family members) identified carriers of CMV plus the relevant HLA. Clonotypes of TCR beta that were HLA-C-restricted and CMV-specific dominated the ex vivo response.

Looked up from germline, CDR1 is MDHEN and CDR2 is SYDVKM. This CDR3 comprises 16 residues. Germline trimming cut 2 bases from V and 4 bases from J; bases unmatched to any gene: 7. TCRdb ran MiXCR on the reads and lists one entry per CDR3 protein. The sample has some 800,000 distinct CDR3 sequences; over 25% are singletons. There are a few counts of this clonotype. Its antigen remains unidentified. The TCR sequence derives from a human donor in good health (CMV status not recorded). Some clones in this sample may be carry-over from other donors' samples. The starting material was cultured CD8+ T cells from PBMCs, obtained from culture after CMV antigen stimulation. The chain carries TRBV28 and TRBJ2-3; 9 bases align to TRBD2. The CDR3 DNA sequence: TGTGCCAGCAGTTTACGCCTAGCGGGGTATGCAGATACGCAGTATTTT. This sequence encodes CASSLRLAGYADTQYF.